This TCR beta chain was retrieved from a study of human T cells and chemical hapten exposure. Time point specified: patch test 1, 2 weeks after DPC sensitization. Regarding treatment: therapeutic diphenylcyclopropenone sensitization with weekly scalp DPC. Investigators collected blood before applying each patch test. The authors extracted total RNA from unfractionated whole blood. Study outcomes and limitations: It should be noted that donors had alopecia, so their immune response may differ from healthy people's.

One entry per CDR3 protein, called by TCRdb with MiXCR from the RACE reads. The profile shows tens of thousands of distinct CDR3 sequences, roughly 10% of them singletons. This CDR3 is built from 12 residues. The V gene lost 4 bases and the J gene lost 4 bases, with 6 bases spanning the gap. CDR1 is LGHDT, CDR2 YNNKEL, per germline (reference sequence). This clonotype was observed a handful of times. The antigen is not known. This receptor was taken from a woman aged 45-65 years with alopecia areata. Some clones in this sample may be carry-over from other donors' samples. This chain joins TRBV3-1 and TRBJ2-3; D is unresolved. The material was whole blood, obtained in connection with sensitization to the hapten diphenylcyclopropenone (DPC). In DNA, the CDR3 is TGTGCCAGCAGCCGACATTCAGATACGCAGTATTTT. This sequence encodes CASSRHSDTQYF.